This TCR beta chain was recorded in a study of cytomegalovirus exposure and HLA in healthy donors. Study overall: Roughly 85 million unique TCRs from HLA-typed donors made up an early data release. Clustering assigned approximately 78% of the roughly 380 genotyped donors to the Caucasian-associated ancestry cluster. General study findings and limits: Sequence variants that were highly shared formed a cluster that was likely a sequencing artifact.

Germline V gene data show CDR1 as SGHDT and CDR2 as YYEEEE. The V and J ends lost 1 base and 2 bases respectively, with 9 bases between them. CDR3 length equals 15 residues. For this clone: Its matching antigen is unknown.

PCR involved 60 Vbeta and 13 Jbeta primers. Clones were read by immunoSEQ multiplex PCR, and TCRdb kept only the in-frame ones, dropping some. The repertoire holds about 130,000 clones, with around 74% as singletons. Sequencing was done on a sample of PBMCs. The rearrangement uses TRBV5-6 and TRBJ2-2; D possibly corresponds to TRBD2 (5 bases). This clonotype was obtained from a woman between 50 and 59 years old in good health and CMV-seropositive. The CDR3 here is CASSLSGVNTGELFF. The CDR3 coding sequence is TGTGCCAGCAGCTTGTCCGGGGTAAACACCGGGGAGCTGTTTTTT.